These 27 T cell receptor beta chains share one sample of origin, sequenced in a study of CD8+CD57+ T cells in acquired aplastic anemia. The template for TCR beta VDJ and CDR3 sequence profiling was genomic DNA. TCRdb re-called the reads through MiXCR, storing one row per CDR3 protein. The sample comprises approximately 180,000 distinct CDR3 sequences, 50% to 65% of which are singletons, and approximately 42% rests with the top ten. Patients included in sequencing had previously demonstrated CD8+CD57+ cell expansion by flow cytometry. Sequenced: sorted CD4+, CD8+, or CD8+CD57+ T cells (not recorded which) from PBMCs. All receptors derive from a human donor with aplastic anemia.

This clonotype occurred a few times. The genes are TRBV10-3 and TRBJ1-5; D is possibly TRBD1 (6 bases). Trimming removed 9 bases from V and 10 bases from J, with 16 bases in between. Germline-derived CDR1 and CDR2 are ENHRY and SYGVKD. The length of the CDR3 is 12 residues. Here the CDR3 reads CAIRQDGYPQHF. The DNA of the CDR3 is TGTGCCATACGACAGGACGGTTACCCCCAGCATTTT.

This clonotype was counted ten times or more. The chain joins TRBV9 to TRBJ2-3; D uncertain. Trimming removed 0 bases from V and 6 bases from J, with 2 bases in between. Looked up from germline, CDR1 is SGDLS and CDR2 is YYNGEE. The CDR3 contains 11 residues. The CDR3 protein is CASSVADTQYF. The CDR3 DNA sequence: TGTGCCAGCAGCGTAGCGGATACGCAGTATTTT.

The chain is built from TRBV7-9 and TRBJ1-5; perhaps TRBD1 as D (6 bases). This CDR3 contains 15 residues. Per germline, CDR1 SEHNR and CDR2 FQNEAQ (reference sequence). Trimming took 4 bases from V and 6 from J, leaving 16 bases between them. The DNA for the CDR3 is TGTGCCAGCAGCTCAGACAGGTTGGGAGGTCAGCCCCAGCATTTT. Translated: CASSSDRLGGQPQHF.

The chain recombines TRBV20-1 with TRBJ1-2, with D hard to call. Germline assignment: CDR1 DFQATT and CDR2 SNEGSKA (reference sequence). CDR3 length: 12 amino acids. The V end lost 1 base, the J end lost 4 bases, and 7 bases lay between the germline ends. CDR3 protein: CSARGVGYGYTF. The CDR3, as DNA: TGCAGTGCTAGAGGGGTAGGCTATGGCTACACCTTC.

The chain uses TRBV20-1 and TRBJ2-1; D not certain. V lost 2 bases and J lost 4, with 3 bases in between. This CDR3 contains 11 residues. Germline CDR1 reads DFQATT; CDR2 reads SNEGSKA (reference sequence). The CDR3 here is CSARPYNEQFF. The CDR3 DNA reads as TGCAGTGCTAGACCATACAATGAGCAGTTCTTC.

The rearrangement links TRBV2 to TRBJ2-5; D could derive from TRBD1 or TRBD2 (5 bases each). The V gene's germline CDR1 is SNHLY and CDR2 FYNNEI. Trimming stripped 6 bases from V and 5 bases from J, with 13 bases between. The CDR3 is made up of 13 amino acids. The chain's CDR3 is CASRGVAVETQYF. DNA of the CDR3: TGTGCCAGCAGGGGGGTCGCGGTGGAGACCCAGTACTTC.

The V call is TRBV5-1, the J call TRBJ2-6; a weak D match, TRBD1 (6 bases). In germline, CDR1 is SGHRS, CDR2 YFSETQ. Trimming removed 0 bases from V and 0 bases from J, with 7 bases in between. The CDR3 consists of 16 residues. The CDR3 DNA reads as TGCGCCAGCAGCTTGGTGGACAGCTCTGGGGCCAACGTCCTGACTTTC. Protein product: CASSLVDSSGANVLTF.

This chain connects TRBV7-8 to TRBJ1-5; 11 nucleotides line up with TRBD1. Germline CDR1 SGHVS, CDR2 FQNEAQ. The J segment lost 2 bases and the V segment lost 5 bases, leaving 11 bases of the junction unmatched. The CDR3 is 18 residues long. The CDR3 DNA reads TGTGCCAGCAGCCCCCTCCCCGGGACAGGGGGTCGCAATCAGCCCCAGCATTTT. Its protein is CASSPLPGTGGRNQPQHF.

V gene TRBV19 combines with J gene TRBJ1-3; no clear D. This CDR3 has 13 amino acids. Between the trimmed V and J ends, which lost 4 bases and 8 bases, there was a span of 12 bases. Germline loops: CDR1 LNHDA, CDR2 SQIVND (reference sequence). CDR3 sequence reads: CASSKDQEDTIYF. For the CDR3, the DNA is TGTGCCAGTAGTAAGGACCAAGAGGACACCATATATTTT.

This clonotype was counted only a few times. The chain employs TRBV7-8 and TRBJ2-7; TRBD1 is a possible D gene (6 bases). V shed 5 bases and J shed 4 bases, with 9 bases lying between them. The CDR3 is 12 residues long. Germline CDR1 SGHVS, CDR2 FQNEAQ. In DNA form, the CDR3 reads TGTGCCAGCAGCAACACAGGGTACGAGCAGTACTTC. Protein product: CASSNTGYEQYF.

Details on this clonotype: A read error is possible here, since a much larger clone lies one base away. The genes are TRBV12-3 or TRBV12-4 and TRBJ2-7; D is perhaps TRBD1 or TRBD2 (5 bases each). The CDR3 loop spans 15 amino acids. DNA of the CDR3: TGTGCCAGCAGTCTCCCAACCGGGGCCAAGGACGAGCGGTACTTC. Translated, it gives CASSLPTGAKDERYF.

The V gene is TRBV7-9, the J gene TRBJ1-5; 10 positions match TRBD1. In germline, CDR1 is SEHNR, CDR2 FQNEAQ (reference sequence). The CDR3 extends over 17 amino acids. J was trimmed by 2 bases and V by 5 bases; bases with no gene match: 9. The DNA of the CDR3 is TGTGCCAGCAGCCCAGGGACAGGGGTTTTTGGCAATCAGCCCCAGCATTTT. Its protein product is CASSPGTGVFGNQPQHF.

On this clonotype: One end of the junction fails to match germline, which may point to a read error. CDR3 region: CSARDTSRGANNSPLHF. The CDR3 coding sequence is TGCAGTGCTAGAGATACCTCCCGAGGGGCCAATAACTCACCCCTCCACTTT. The chain employs TRBV20-1 and TRBJ1-6, with D possibly matching TRBD1 (5 bases). The CDR3 sequence is 17 residues long. Per the germline V gene, CDR1 is DFQATT and CDR2 is SNEGSKA (reference sequence).

Notes on this clonotype: This may be a read error: a much more frequent sequence differs by one nucleotide. The rearrangement links TRBV2 to TRBJ1-2; D is undetermined. Germline V gene data show CDR1 as SNHLY and CDR2 as FYNNEI. V lost 1 base to trimming and J lost 6 bases, with 15 bases between them. The CDR3 length is 15 residues. This CDR3 is CASSEEQRWYDGYTF. In nucleotides, the CDR3 is TGTGCCAGCAGTGAAGAGCAGCGGTGGTATGATGGCTACACCTTC.

The chain combines TRBV2 with TRBJ2-7; TRBD1 matches at 10 bases. Germline V lookup: CDR1 SNHLY, CDR2 FYNNEI. Trimming at V came to 4 bases and at J to 6 bases, leaving 6 bases not matched to a gene. This CDR3 region has 14 residues. Here the CDR3 DNA reads TGTGCCAGCAGTGGGCTGACAGGGGGCGGCGAGCAGTACTTC. Protein sequence: CASSGLTGGGEQYF.

This clonotype has ten or more counts. This sequence joins TRBV5-1 and TRBJ1-1; 7 bases are shared with TRBD1. V lost 0 bases and J lost 1; bases outside the gene matches: 3. The CDR3 sequence is 15 residues long. Germline loops: CDR1 SGHRS, CDR2 YFSETQ. The CDR3 DNA reads TGCGCCAGCAGCTTGGTGGGACAGAAGAACACTGAAGCTTTCTTT. Protein sequence: CASSLVGQKNTEAFF.

The J gene is TRBJ2-5, the V gene TRBV20-1, with D possibly matching TRBD2 (5 bases). Germline CDR1 and CDR2: DFQATT and SNEGSKA (reference sequence). The CDR3 sequence is 12 residues long. V lost 6 bases and J 4 bases, leaving 12 bases between the germline ends. CDR3 protein: CSAPLGSETQYF. The CDR3 DNA reads TGCAGTGCCCCACTAGGGTCAGAGACCCAGTACTTC.

This clonotype was counted many times. The genes are TRBV7-4 and TRBJ1-1; a weak D match, TRBD1 (6 bases). The germline gives CDR1 SGHVT, CDR2 SQSDAQ. Trimming stripped 1 base from V and 0 bases from J, with 12 bases between. The CDR3 sequence is 16 residues long. The CDR3 protein is CASSLETGRMNTEAFF. CDR3 DNA sequence: TGTGCCAGCAGCTTAGAGACAGGTCGTATGAACACTGAAGCTTTCTTT.

The chain joins TRBV10-3 to TRBJ1-2; D possibly corresponds to TRBD1 (5 bases). Germline V CDR1 and CDR2: ENHRY, SYGVKD. Trimming took 3 bases from V and 3 from J, leaving 8 bases between them. This CDR3 contains 13 residues. CDR3 nucleotides: TGTGCCATCAGTGACCAGGGTGACTATGGCTACACCTTC. Translation: CAISDQGDYGYTF.

In its sample, this clonotype was seen a few times. The gene calls are TRBV9 and TRBJ2-7; TRBD2 aligns across 7 bases. The CDR3 extends over 16 amino acids. V dropped 0 bases and J dropped 2; count of bases not matched to a gene: 8. Germline V lookup: CDR1 SGDLS, CDR2 YYNGEE. The CDR3 reads CASSVEERTSAYEQYF. For the CDR3, the DNA is TGTGCCAGCAGCGTAGAGGAAAGGACTAGTGCCTACGAGCAGTACTTC. Supplemented by reference TRBV9 and TRBJ2-7, the full variable domain reads DSGVTQTPKHLITATGQRVTLRCSPRSGDLSVYWYQQSLDQGLQFLIQYYNGEERAKGNILERFSAQQFPDLHSELNLSSLELGDSALYFCASSVEERTSAYEQYFGPGTRLTVT.

This clonotype was counted many times. V and J are TRBV4-1 and TRBJ1-6, with 7 bases matching TRBD1. This CDR3 comprises 16 residues. The junction had 8 bases not matched to a gene; V was cut back by 0 bases and J by 9 bases. Per the germline V gene, CDR1 is MGHRA and CDR2 is YSYEKL. The CDR3 nucleotides read TGCGCCAGCAGCCAAGATGGTCAGGGGGTTGGTTCACCCCTCCACTTT. Amino acids: CASSQDGQGVGSPLHF.

This clonotype was observed at least ten times. This chain uses TRBV7-2 with TRBJ2-7; possibly TRBD1 or TRBD2 for D (5 bases each). Germline V gene sequence: CDR1 SGHTA, CDR2 FQGNSA. The V end was cut by 1 base, the J end by 3 bases, with 16 bases between. The CDR3 consists of 16 residues. The CDR3 region is CASSLGYGAAVYEQYF. The CDR3 coding sequence is TGTGCCAGCAGCTTAGGGTACGGGGCCGCAGTCTACGAGCAGTACTTC.

The rearrangement joins TRBV7-9 to TRBJ2-1, with TRBD2 matching 13 bases. The germline gives CDR1 SEHNR, CDR2 FQNEAQ (reference sequence). The V segment lost 7 bases and the J segment 0 bases; nucleotides outside the gene matches: 27. This CDR3 is 24 amino acids long. This CDR3 reads CASTKPFTGTSGAKSQSSYNEQFF. The DNA for the CDR3 is TGTGCCAGCACCAAACCATTTACCGGGACTAGCGGGGCCAAATCACAGAGCTCCTACAATGAGCAGTTCTTC.

J is TRBJ2-7 and V is TRBV7-9; 9 bases fit TRBD1. There are 14 residues in the CDR3. The V gene end was trimmed by 1 base and the J gene end by 4 bases; junction bases not matched to a gene: 2. The V gene's germline CDR1 is SEHNR and CDR2 FQNEAQ (reference sequence). Here the CDR3 DNA reads TGTGCCAGCAGCTTAGACAGGGGGCTGTACGAGCAGTACTTC. Translation: CASSLDRGLYEQYF.

The chain has TRBV14 and TRBJ2-6, with D perhaps matching TRBD2 (6 bases). V dropped 5 bases and J dropped 2 bases, with 16 bases sitting between them. Germline CDR1 SGHDN, CDR2 FVKESK. The CDR3 loop spans 17 amino acids. The CDR3 region has the DNA TGTGCCAGCAGCGCCGCTTGGGGAGGCCCTGGGGCCAACGTCCTGACTTTC. Encoded protein: CASSAAWGGPGANVLTF.

This sequence joins TRBV6-6 and TRBJ1-1; tentative D call: TRBD1 (6 bases). The V gene lost 6 bases and the J gene lost 4 bases, with 15 bases spanning the gap. In germline, CDR1 is MNHNY, CDR2 SVGAGI (reference sequence). The CDR3 has 14 amino acids. Here the CDR3 DNA reads TGTGCCAGCAGGGTCGACAGGTTAGGCACTGAAGCTTTCTTT. Translated: CASRVDRLGTEAFF.

The table lists this clonotype with many counts. The J gene is TRBJ2-7, the V gene TRBV7-9, with 7 bases fitting TRBD2. CDR3 length: 17 amino acids. V shed 5 bases, J shed 2 bases, and the junction held 15 bases outside the gene matches. Germline CDR1 SEHNR, CDR2 FQNEAQ (reference sequence). The CDR3 DNA sequence: TGTGCCAGCAGCGCCTCCACACTAGCGTGGAGCCCCTACGAGCAGTACTTC. Protein sequence: CASSASTLAWSPYEQYF.